The next 9 T cell receptor beta chains were all read from a single sample in a study of CD8 T cells in ankylosing spondylitis. Study results and caveats: Seemingly distinctive of ankylosing spondylitis blood was a TCR beta motif formed by eight highly homologous variants.

Via MiXCR, TCRdb re-called the 5' RACE reads, giving one row per CDR3 protein. Of roughly 700,000 distinct CDR3 sequences listed, 15% to 20% are singletons. Their recognized antigens are unknown. The sequencing sample was made of blood, either unsorted or a sorted T cell fraction (not recorded which). The receptors come from a male donor with ankylosing spondylitis.

This clonotype was seen a few times. The rearrangement links TRBV5-5 to TRBJ1-1; D gene uncertain. V was pared by 4 bases and J by 8 bases, with 12 bases between. The V gene's germline CDR1 is SGHKS and CDR2 YYEKEE (reference sequence). The CDR3 covers 12 residues. The CDR3 bases are TGTGCCAGCAGCCCCCCGGCGGGGGAAGCTTTCTTT. Its translation: CASSPPAGEAFF.

This chain uses TRBV30 with TRBJ2-3; 8 positions match TRBD1. The CDR3 is 12 amino acids. V trimming: 8 bases; J trimming: 4 bases; junction bases outside the gene matches: 5. Per germline, CDR1 GTSNPN and CDR2 SVGIG (reference sequence). The CDR3 sequence: CALQGASDTQYF. CDR3 coding DNA: TGTGCCCTCCAGGGGGCCTCAGATACGCAGTATTTT.

The chain uses TRBV7-2 and TRBJ2-7; D gene uncertain. V lost 3 bases and J lost 6, with 9 bases in between. Germline V gene data show CDR1 as SGHTA and CDR2 as FQGNSA. The length of the CDR3 is 12 residues. The CDR3 DNA reads TGTGCCAGCAGCTTCCTGGGGTTCGAGCAGTACTTC. Translation: CASSFLGFEQYF. Complete variable domain (other parts from reference TRBV7-2 and TRBJ2-7): GAGVSQSPSNKVTEKGKDVELRCDPISGHTALYWYRQSLGQGLEFLIYFQGNSAPDKSGLPSDRFSAERTGGSVSTLTIQRTQQEDSAVYLCASSFLGFEQYFGPGTRLTVT.

J is TRBJ1-1 and V is TRBV27; D is ambiguous. The CDR3 has 14 residues. Trimming pared 3 bases from V and 1 base from J, leaving 9 bases between. Germline V gene lookup returns CDR1 MNHEY and CDR2 SMNVEV (reference sequence). CDR3 sequence: CASSFHGENTEAFF. The CDR3 DNA is TGTGCCAGCAGTTTTCATGGCGAGAACACTGAAGCTTTCTTT.

This clonotype was recorded a few times. The rearrangement joins TRBV6-1 to TRBJ1-3; D is unclear. CDR1 MNHNS and CDR2 SASEGT come from the germline V gene. The CDR3 covers 15 residues. Trimming took 5 bases from V and 0 from J, leaving 11 bases between them. Written as DNA, the CDR3 is TGTGCCAGCAGTAGAGGACGGCCCTCTGGAAACACCATATATTTT. The encoded protein is CASSRGRPSGNTIYF.

This chain links TRBV20-1 with TRBJ1-2, with D unresolved. Germline V gives CDR1 DFQATT, CDR2 SNEGSKA (reference sequence). CDR3 size: 15 residues. With 5 bases removed from V and 4 bases from J, the gap between germline ends came to 20 bases. The CDR3 DNA sequence: TGCAGTGCTGGCGCAGTTCGAGGCGGCGGCTATGGCTACACCTTC. Protein product: CSAGAVRGGGYGYTF.

J is TRBJ2-1 and V is TRBV15; TRBD2 might be the D (6 bases). The CDR3 totals 18 residues. Germline-derived CDR1 and CDR2 are LNHNV and YYDKDF (reference sequence). The ends were cut back, 0 bases at V and 4 bases at J, with 19 bases in the middle. CDR3 nucleotide sequence: TGTGCCACCAGCAGAGATCCCAACCTCGCGGGAAAGTACAATGAGCAGTTCTTC. Encoded protein: CATSRDPNLAGKYNEQFF.

J is TRBJ1-5 and V is TRBV4-2; weak D call: TRBD1 (5 bases). Germline values: CDR1 LGHNA, CDR2 YNFKEQ. The CDR3 extends over 16 amino acids. The ends were cut back, 0 bases at V and 0 bases at J, with 9 bases in the middle. This CDR3 reads CASSQDPGISNQPQHF. The CDR3 DNA reads as TGTGCCAGCAGCCAAGACCCAGGGATTAGCAATCAGCCCCAGCATTTT.

This clonotype was observed a few times. The J gene is TRBJ2-2, the V gene TRBV12-3 or TRBV12-4; a possible D gene is TRBD1 (5 bases). The CDR3 has 15 residues. The V end lost 3 bases, the J end lost 5 bases, and 13 bases lay between the germline ends. The CDR3 nucleotides read TGTGCCAGCAGTTTGGGGTTTGCAGGGACCGGGGAGCTGTTTTTT. Protein sequence: CASSLGFAGTGELFF.